Described below is a single TCR beta chain sequence and its context. The data originate from a study of blood T cell repertoires in COVID-19. Here immunoSEQ multiplex PCR was the method, and the copy in TCRdb shows in-frame clones only, minus some. Of over 150,000 clones listed, 86% were seen once; the top ten hold around 6.6%. The CDR3 has 15 residues. Germline values: CDR1 SGHNT, CDR2 YYREEE (reference sequence). V shed 4 bases and J shed 11 bases, with 24 bases lying between them. This chain connects TRBV5-4 to TRBJ1-1, with D tentatively TRBD1 (5 bases). The receptor comes from a man between 50 and 59 years old with active or convalescent COVID-19. Sequencing used peripheral blood. The CDR3 DNA sequence: TGTGCCAGCAGCCCGGGGGGACGCAGTGCCTTAGTGGCTTTCTTT. Its protein is CASSPGGRSALVAFF.